These 29 T cell receptor beta chains came from one sample sequenced in a study of blood T cell repertoires in COVID-19. Generated by immunoSEQ multiplex PCR, the TCRdb table keeps only in-frame clones and is missing some. The sample lists around 93,000 clones, roughly 79% occurring once. The sample comprised peripheral blood. All receptors derive from a woman older than 75 with acute or convalescent COVID-19.

The chain couples TRBV12-3 or TRBV12-4 to TRBJ1-2; D is unclear. CDR3 size: 12 residues. Trimming left V 3 bases short and J 8 bases short, with 10 bases between. The DNA for the CDR3 is TGTGCCAGCAGTTTCCCCGCGGGGGGCTACACCTTC. It codes for CASSFPAGGYTF.

This chain joins TRBV28 and TRBJ2-1; D not resolved. The CDR3 runs to 13 residues. Per germline, CDR1 MDHEN and CDR2 SYDVKM. Trimming stripped 3 bases from V and 4 bases from J, with 7 bases between. Here the CDR3 DNA reads TGTGCCAGCAGTTTCCCCACTTACAATGAGCAGTTCTTC. Its protein product is CASSFPTYNEQFF.

The count of this clone is one. The chain couples TRBV28 to TRBJ2-1, with TRBD1 identical over 8 bases. This CDR3 contains 15 residues. After removal of 2 bases from V and 7 bases from J, the junction contained 7 bases not matched to a gene. CDR1 is MDHEN, CDR2 SYDVKM, per germline. CDR3 amino acids: CASSLPGQGENEQFF. CDR3 in DNA: TGTGCCAGCAGTTTACCCGGACAGGGCGAGAATGAGCAGTTCTTC.

The V and J genes are TRBV3-1 (or the pseudogene TRBV3-2) and TRBJ1-6, with D perhaps TRBD1 (5 bases). Trimming removed 2 bases from V and 9 bases from J, with 8 bases in between. The CDR3 consists of 13 residues. The germline CDR1 and CDR2 sequences are LGHDT and YNNKEL (reference sequence). The CDR3: CASSQQGASPLHF. As DNA, the CDR3 is TGTGCCAGCAGCCAACAGGGTGCTTCACCCCTCCACTTT.

This clone was seen once. The chain joins TRBV19 to TRBJ1-2; possibly TRBD1 for D (5 bases). V was pared by 5 bases and J by 7 bases, with 14 bases between. The length of the CDR3 is 13 residues. Per the germline V gene, CDR1 is LNHDA and CDR2 is SQIVND (reference sequence). CDR3 residues: CASSSGEMSGYTF. CDR3 nucleotides: TGTGCCAGTAGTTCGGGGGAGATGAGTGGCTACACCTTC.

CDR3 coding DNA: TGTGCCAGCTCACCACCGGGGAGAGGCTACACCTTC. Translating gives CASSPPGRGYTF. The chain couples TRBV18 to TRBJ1-2; no reliable D call. In germline, CDR1 is KGHSH, CDR2 LQKENI. The germline V and J ends were trimmed by 0 bases and 8 bases, with 7 bases remaining between them. This CDR3 comprises 12 residues. Using reference TRBV18 and TRBJ1-2 for the parts outside the CDR3, the full variable domain is NAGVMQNPRHLVRRRGQEARLRCSPMKGHSHVYWYRQLPEEGLKFMVYLQKENIIDESGMPKERFSAEFPKEGPSILRIQQVVRGDSAAYFCASSPPGRGYTFGSGTRLTVV.

This sequence joins TRBV25-1 and TRBJ1-1; D gene uncertain. V dropped 2 bases and J dropped 1 base, with 11 bases sitting between them. CDR1 and CDR2 (germline): MGHDK, SYGVNS. The CDR3 extends over 15 amino acids. CDR3 coding DNA: TGTGCCAGCAGTGAAGATCGCGCCCCGAACACTGAAGCTTTCTTT. Protein: CASSEDRAPNTEAFF.

This clone was counted a few times. One end of the junction is discordant with germline, which a read error may explain. J is TRBJ2-2 and V is TRBV7-7; TRBD1 matches 7 bases. Germline-derived CDR1 and CDR2 are SSHAT and FNYEAQ (reference sequence). CDR3 length: 14 amino acids. DNA for the CDR3: TGTGCTAGCAGCCGGACAGGCCGGGGCGGGGAGCTGTTTTTT. This sequence encodes CASSRTGRGGELFF.

This sequence joins TRBV9 and TRBJ2-5, with D possibly being TRBD1 (7 bases). V shed 4 bases and J shed 0 bases, with 13 bases lying between them. CDR3 length equals 15 residues. CDR1 is SGDLS and CDR2 is YYNGEE in the germline V gene. CDR3 in DNA: TGTGCCAGCAGCCCCCAGGGGGGCCACCAAGAGACCCAGTACTTC. It codes for CASSPQGGHQETQYF.

This clone was counted only a few times. V usage is TRBV4-3 and J usage is TRBJ1-2, with 7 bases aligning to TRBD1. This CDR3 is 14 amino acids long. With V trimmed by 6 bases and J by 1 base, 5 bases remained unmatched. CDR1 and CDR2 from the germline V gene are LGHNA and YSLEER. The CDR3 nucleotides read TGCGCCAGCAGTAGAGGGACAGATAACTATGGCTACACCTTC. It translates to CASSRGTDNYGYTF.

This clone was counted a single time. This chain links TRBV14 with TRBJ1-2, with 9 bases fitting TRBD1. With V trimmed by 4 bases and J by 4 bases, 7 bases remained unmatched. This CDR3 has 15 amino acids. Looked up from germline, CDR1 is SGHDN and CDR2 is FVKESK. The CDR3 is CASSPAGQGLYGYTF. The CDR3 coding sequence is TGTGCCAGCAGCCCAGCGGGACAGGGCCTCTATGGCTACACCTTC.

The chain combines TRBV5-4 with TRBJ1-2, with D perhaps TRBD1 (6 bases). This CDR3 has 15 amino acids. Germline V gene lookup returns CDR1 SGHNT and CDR2 YYREEE (reference sequence). The V and J ends lost 4 bases and 8 bases respectively, with 21 bases between them. The CDR3 DNA reads as TGTGCCAGCAGCGGGGGTAGAGGACAGCGGGAGGGCTACACCTTC. Its translation: CASSGGRGQREGYTF.

The chain uses TRBV3-1 (or the pseudogene TRBV3-2) and TRBJ2-5, with D possibly matching TRBD2 (6 bases). Germline V gives CDR1 LGHDT, CDR2 YNNKEL (reference sequence). The CDR3 totals 15 residues. The ends were cut back, 1 base at V and 0 bases at J, with 9 bases in the middle. CDR3 region: CASSQGASDQETQYF. Here the CDR3 DNA reads TGTGCCAGCAGCCAAGGGGCTAGCGACCAAGAGACCCAGTACTTC.

The V and J genes are TRBV7-9 and TRBJ1-4; 9 nucleotides line up with TRBD1. Germline-derived CDR1 and CDR2 are SEHNR and FQNEAQ (reference sequence). The CDR3 is 14 amino acids. The junction had 9 bases not matched to a gene; V was cut back by 8 bases and J by 8 bases. The CDR3 DNA is TGTGCCAGCCTTTTCGAGGGACAGGGAGAAAAACTGTTTTTT. Protein: CASLFEGQGEKLFF. Looking up the rest from reference TRBV7-9 and TRBJ1-4 gives the full variable domain: DTGVSQNPRHKITKRGQNVTFRCDPISEHNRLYWYRQTLGQGPEFLTYFQNEAQLEKSRLLSDRFSAERPKGSFSTLEIQRTEQGDSAMYLCASLFEGQGEKLFFGSGTQLSVL.

This clone was counted at least ten times. The rearrangement joins TRBV29-1 to TRBJ2-1; 8 bases are shared with TRBD2. Germline V gene lookup returns CDR1 SQVTM and CDR2 ANQGSEA. Losses at the gene ends were 4 bases for V and 1 base for J; bases not matched to a gene: 12. The CDR3 length is 17 residues. The CDR3 nucleotides read TGCAGCGTTGCGGGATTGAGCGGGAGAGCTTCCTACAATGAGCAGTTCTTC. Its protein is CSVAGLSGRASYNEQFF.

The J gene is TRBJ2-4, the V gene TRBV3-1 (or the pseudogene TRBV3-2); 11 nucleotides agree with TRBD1. V gave up 0 bases and J gave up 1 base; unmatched junction bases: 11. CDR1 LGHDT and CDR2 YNNKEL come from the germline V gene (reference sequence). The CDR3 runs 20 residues. CDR3 loop: CASSQDSTDRGLGAKNIQYF. The CDR3, as DNA: TGTGCCAGCAGCCAAGACTCGACGGACAGGGGGCTAGGGGCCAAAAACATTCAGTACTTC.

This clone has just one count. The chain has TRBV18 and TRBJ2-5; tentatively, D is TRBD2 (5 bases). CDR3 length: 13 residues. Germline assignment: CDR1 KGHSH and CDR2 LQKENI. Trimming shortened V by 3 bases and J by 4 bases, and 9 bases separated the two germline ends. The chain's CDR3 is CASSPGNRETQYF. In DNA form, the CDR3 reads TGTGCCAGCTCACCCGGGAATAGAGAGACCCAGTACTTC.

The CDR3: CASSITASGNTIYF. The CDR3 DNA is TGTGCCAGCAGCATTACAGCCTCTGGAAACACCATATATTTT. V is TRBV12-1 and J is TRBJ1-3; the table calls TRBD1, which could not be checked here. TRBV12-1 corresponds to a pseudogene. CDR3 length equals 14 residues.

The chain couples TRBV6-6 to TRBJ2-1; 7 bases are a match to TRBD2. CDR3 size: 15 residues. The trim removed 5 bases at V and 6 bases at J, leaving 10 bases unmatched. CDR1 is MNHNY, CDR2 SVGAGI, per germline (reference sequence). CDR3 sequence reads: CASSRPGTKPNEQFF. Here the CDR3 DNA reads TGTGCCAGCAGTCGGCCCGGGACTAAACCCAATGAGCAGTTCTTC.

This clone was seen a few times. The CDR3 nucleotides read TGTGCCAGCAGCCAAGACTTAAACTACGAGCAGTACTTC. Translation: CASSQDLNYEQYF. The rearrangement uses TRBV3-1 (or the pseudogene TRBV3-2) and TRBJ2-7, with D unresolved. V lost 0 bases and J lost 3, with 6 bases in between. This CDR3 is 13 amino acids long. CDR1 and CDR2 (germline): LGHDT, YNNKEL (reference sequence).

The chain couples TRBV6-6 to TRBJ2-5; TRBD1 might be the D (6 bases). Trimming left V 5 bases short and J 2 bases short, with 15 bases between. The CDR3 is made up of 15 amino acids. Per germline, CDR1 MNHNY and CDR2 SVGAGI (reference sequence). The CDR3 spells CASSGSWTVQETQYF. CDR3 DNA: TGTGCCAGCAGTGGGTCTTGGACAGTACAAGAGACCCAGTACTTC.

The rearrangement joins TRBV6-5 to TRBJ1-2, with D possibly matching TRBD1 (6 bases). Germline CDR1 MNHEY, CDR2 SVGAGI. Trimming removed 6 bases from V and 3 bases from J, with 11 bases in between. The CDR3 spans 13 residues. CDR3 in amino acids: CASRIGQYYGYTF. DNA for the CDR3: TGTGCCAGCAGAATTGGACAGTACTATGGCTACACCTTC.

This CDR3 is CASSPHPGTDTQYF. In nucleotides, the CDR3 is TGTGCCAGCTCACCACACCCGGGCACAGATACGCAGTATTTT. The gene calls are TRBV18 and TRBJ2-3, with D unclear. The CDR3 length is 14 residues. V lost 1 base, J lost 1 base, and 6 bases lay in between. Germline CDR1 and CDR2: KGHSH and LQKENI.

This chain uses TRBV7-2 with TRBJ2-7; D uncertain. The CDR3 sequence is 12 residues long. Germline loops: CDR1 SGHTA, CDR2 FQGNSA. The ends were cut back, 5 bases at V and 4 bases at J, with 9 bases in the middle. The chain's CDR3 is CASSKSSYEQYF. In nucleotides, the CDR3 is TGTGCCAGCAGCAAGTCCAGTTACGAGCAGTACTTC.

V is TRBV5-6 and J is TRBJ2-7; a weak D match, TRBD2 (6 bases). Germline V CDR1 and CDR2: SGHDT, YYEEEE. The CDR3 is 15 residues long. V dropped 3 bases and J dropped 0 bases, with 13 bases sitting between them. In DNA form, the CDR3 reads TGTGCCAGCAGCTATCTAGCGAGGAGCTCCTACGAGCAGTACTTC. It translates to CASSYLARSSYEQYF.

The V and J genes are TRBV6-6 and TRBJ1-4; weak D call: TRBD1 (6 bases). Trimming shortened V by 4 bases and J by 13 bases, and 25 bases separated the two germline ends. CDR1 is MNHNY, CDR2 SVGAGI, per germline (reference sequence). This CDR3 contains 16 residues. This chain's CDR3 is CASSSLDRIRLKGLFF. CDR3 bases: TGTGCCAGCAGTTCCCTCGACAGGATTCGCTTAAAGGGACTGTTTTTT.

The rearrangement uses TRBV12-3 or TRBV12-4 and TRBJ2-7; 7 bases map to TRBD1. V was pared by 4 bases and J by 2 bases, with 2 bases of the junction left unmatched. The CDR3 contains 13 residues. The CDR3 region has the DNA TGTGCCAGCAGTTCGACAGGGCCCTACGAGCAGTACTTC. Residues: CASSSTGPYEQYF.

The rearrangement uses TRBV7-2 and TRBJ2-3; D remains unclear. Germline V CDR1 and CDR2: SGHTA, FQGNSA. The CDR3 contains 13 residues. The V and J ends lost 5 bases and 0 bases respectively, with 6 bases between them. The CDR3 nucleotides read TGTGCCAGCAGCCGCCAGAGCACAGATACGCAGTATTTT. Its translation: CASSRQSTDTQYF.

V usage is TRBV7-2 and J usage is TRBJ2-3; 7 nucleotides line up with TRBD1. The CDR3 totals 14 residues. With V trimmed by 5 bases and J by 5 bases, 7 bases remained unmatched. Per germline, CDR1 SGHTA and CDR2 FQGNSA. The CDR3 DNA reads as TGTGCCAGCAGCCTGACAGGGTCAGGAGATACGCAGTATTTT. It is translated as CASSLTGSGDTQYF.